This T cell receptor beta chain derives from a study of blood T cell repertoires in COVID-19. Across the study: COVID-19 samples from acute and convalescent phases originated in the United States, Italy and Spain. In each case, the material was cDNA or gDNA derived from T cells, B-cell-depleted T cells, or PBMCs.

In the original analysis: Estimation of nucleated cell counts relied on the amplification of reference gene primers. Profiled with immunoSEQ multiplex PCR; TCRdb holds only in-frame clones, not every one. V and J calls and clone size are given by that table; D and trimming were obtained from the DNA. The table includes 15,000 to 20,000 clones, about four fifths detected once. CDR3 length equals 13 residues. V dropped 5 bases and J dropped 2 bases, with 9 bases sitting between them. From germline, CDR1 is SGHTA and CDR2 FQGNSA. This clone was counted between two and nine times. V and J are TRBV7-2 and TRBJ2-5; D is perhaps TRBD1 (5 bases). Material: peripheral blood. The TCR sequence derives from a human donor in a cohort sampled during active COVID-19. CDR3 sequence: CASSTRVQETQYF. The CDR3, as DNA: TGTGCCAGCAGCACCAGGGTACAAGAGACCCAGTACTTC. The complete variable domain, with remaining parts taken from reference TRBV7-2 and TRBJ2-5, reads GAGVSQSPSNKVTEKGKDVELRCDPISGHTALYWYRQSLGQGLEFLIYFQGNSAPDKSGLPSDRFSAERTGGSVSTLTIQRTQQEDSAVYLCASSTRVQETQYFGPGTRLLVL.